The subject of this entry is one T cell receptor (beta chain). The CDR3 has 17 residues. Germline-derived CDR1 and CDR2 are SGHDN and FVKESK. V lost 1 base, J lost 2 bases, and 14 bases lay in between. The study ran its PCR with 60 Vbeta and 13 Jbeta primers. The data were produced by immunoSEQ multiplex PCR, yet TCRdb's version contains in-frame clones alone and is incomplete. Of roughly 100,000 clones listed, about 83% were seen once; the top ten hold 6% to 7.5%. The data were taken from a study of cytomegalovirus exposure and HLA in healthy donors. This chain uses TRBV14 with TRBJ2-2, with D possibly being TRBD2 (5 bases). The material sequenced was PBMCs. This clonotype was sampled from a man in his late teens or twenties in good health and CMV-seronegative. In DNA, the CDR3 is TGTGCCAGCAGCCAAGCCAATCCGGGATTCAACACCGGGGAGCTGTTTTTT. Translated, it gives CASSQANPGFNTGELFF.